These 22 T cell receptor beta chains originate from one sample sequenced in a study of cytomegalovirus exposure and HLA in healthy donors. This PCR relied on a set of 60 Vbeta primers and 13 Jbeta primers. Sequenced by immunoSEQ multiplex PCR; TCRdb stores in-frame clones only, minus some. The specimen's table records 150,000 to 200,000 clones. What was sequenced was PBMCs. Receptors were obtained from a woman between 55 and 75 years old in good health and CMV-seronegative.

The chain uses TRBV21-1 and TRBJ2-7; TRBD2, the table's D call, was not compared with the DNA. TRBV21-1 is classified as a pseudogene. This CDR3 region has 17 residues. The CDR3 DNA sequence: TGTGCCAGCAGCAAAGAGAGTAGCGGGGGGTCCGACTACGAGCAGTACTTC. It yields the protein CASSKESSGGSDYEQYF.

The V gene is TRBV7-8, the J gene TRBJ2-1; 7 bases fit TRBD1. Germline assignment: CDR1 SGHVS and CDR2 FQNEAQ. The CDR3 consists of 15 residues. Germline trimming cut 2 bases from V and 3 bases from J; bases unmatched to any gene: 4. The CDR3 protein is CASSLRQGLYNEQFF. CDR3 nucleotides: TGTGCCAGCAGCTTAAGACAGGGTCTCTACAATGAGCAGTTCTTC.

V usage is TRBV27 and J usage is TRBJ1-1; D is possibly TRBD1 (5 bases). This CDR3 has 14 residues. In germline, CDR1 is MNHEY, CDR2 SMNVEV (reference sequence). Trimming removed 7 bases at V and 5 bases at J, with 17 bases between. CDR3 sequence: CASNPGGWGTEAFF. The CDR3 DNA reads TGTGCCAGCAATCCGGGGGGTTGGGGAACTGAAGCTTTCTTT.

The CDR3 bases are TGTGCCAGCAGCTTAGCCGGGACAGGGTTTTCACCCCTCCACTTT. Protein product: CASSLAGTGFSPLHF. This chain joins TRBV7-2 and TRBJ1-6, with 9 bases aligning to TRBD1. With 0 bases clipped from V and 9 bases from J, the junction kept 3 bases outside the gene matches. There are 15 residues in the CDR3. Germline V gene lookup returns CDR1 SGHTA and CDR2 FQGNSA.

The V gene is TRBV29-1, the J gene TRBJ2-6; TRBD1 aligns across 8 bases. This CDR3 region has 14 residues. Losses at the gene ends were 5 bases for V and 4 bases for J; bases not matched to a gene: 4. Germline CDR1 SQVTM, CDR2 ANQGSEA. This CDR3 is CSVTGGPGANVLTF. The CDR3 DNA reads as TGCAGCGTTACAGGGGGTCCGGGGGCCAACGTCCTGACTTTC.

The chain combines TRBV10-1 with TRBJ2-7; the match to TRBD1 covers 9 bases. The J segment lost 4 bases and the V segment lost 0 bases, leaving 4 bases of the junction unmatched. This CDR3 spans 15 amino acids. Germline V gene sequence: CDR1 WNHNN, CDR2 SYGVQD (reference sequence). CDR3 bases: TGCGCCAGCAGTGAGTCGCTGACAGGGGGATACGAGCAGTACTTC. It encodes CASSESLTGGYEQYF.

The V and J genes are TRBV6-1 and TRBJ2-7; 8 bases agree with TRBD1. Losses at the gene ends were 6 bases for V and 3 bases for J; bases not matched to a gene: 7. In germline, CDR1 is MNHNS, CDR2 SASEGT. CDR3 length: 14 amino acids. The CDR3 loop reads CASRRTGIIYEQYF. DNA of the CDR3: TGTGCCAGCAGGCGGACAGGGATTATCTACGAGCAGTACTTC.

This chain uses TRBV12-5 with TRBJ1-5; the match to TRBD1 covers 12 bases. With V trimmed by 4 bases and J by 0 bases, 16 bases remained unmatched. The germline V gene has CDR1 LGHNT and CDR2 FRNRAP. The length of the CDR3 is 21 residues. The CDR3 DNA reads as TGTGCTAGTGGTTCCAACCCAGGTTGGGGACAGGGGGCTTTTAGCAATCAGCCCCAGCATTTT. Translated: CASGSNPGWGQGAFSNQPQHF.

The chain recombines TRBV7-9 with TRBJ1-2; 11 nucleotides agree with TRBD1. Germline trimming cut 5 bases from V and 6 bases from J; bases unmatched to any gene: 14. This CDR3 comprises 17 residues. Germline V gene sequence: CDR1 SEHNR, CDR2 FQNEAQ (reference sequence). The CDR3, as DNA: TGTGCCAGCAGCCGAGCCGGGACAGGGGGGGAACGGAATGGCTACACCTTC. Translation gives CASSRAGTGGERNGYTF.

The rearrangement links TRBV4-1 to TRBJ2-5; 9 bases map to TRBD2. The CDR3 is 17 amino acids. CDR1 is MGHRA, CDR2 YSYEKL, per germline. V lost 3 bases to trimming and J lost 1 base; unmatched junction nucleotides: 9. The CDR3 is CASSQAKGREGQETQYF. CDR3 sequence (DNA): TGCGCCAGCAGCCAGGCCAAGGGGCGGGAGGGCCAAGAGACCCAGTACTTC.

This chain uses TRBV2 with TRBJ2-7; 12 bases are shared with TRBD2. In germline, CDR1 is SNHLY, CDR2 FYNNEI. The trim removed 6 bases at V and 3 bases at J, leaving 6 bases unmatched. The CDR3 sequence is 15 residues long. The CDR3 DNA is TGTGCCAGCAGAGTTACTAGCGGGGGGTTCTACGAGCAGTACTTC. Its translation: CASRVTSGGFYEQYF.

For the CDR3, the DNA is TGTGCCAGCGCTTGGGGAGGGGACGAAAAACTGTTTTTT. Its protein is CASAWGGDEKLFF. V and J are TRBV5-6 and TRBJ1-4; D may be TRBD1 (5 bases). This CDR3 is built from 13 residues. Trimming removed 7 bases from V and 8 bases from J, with 15 bases in between. Germline CDR1 SGHDT, CDR2 YYEEEE.

The V and J genes are TRBV29-1 and TRBJ2-6; 12 bases are shared with TRBD1. The CDR3 extends over 17 amino acids. The trim removed 1 base at V and 2 bases at J, leaving 3 bases unmatched. CDR1 and CDR2 from the germline V gene are SQVTM and ANQGSEA. The CDR3 loop is CSVEGGDRGPGANVLTF. CDR3 coding DNA: TGCAGCGTTGAAGGGGGGGACAGGGGGCCTGGGGCCAACGTCCTGACTTTC. Full variable domain (outside the CDR3, taken from reference TRBV29-1 and TRBJ2-6): SAVISQKPSRDICQRGTSLTIQCQVDSQVTMMFWYRQQPGQSLTLIATANQGSEATYESGFVIDKFPISRPNLTFSTLTVSNMSPEDSSIYLCSVEGGDRGPGANVLTFGAGSRLTVL.

The gene calls are TRBV11-2 and TRBJ1-2; a weak D match, TRBD1 (5 bases). The V and J ends lost 1 base and 4 bases respectively, with 13 bases between them. Germline CDR1 SGHAT, CDR2 FQNNGV. The CDR3 has 15 amino acids. As DNA, the CDR3 is TGTGCCAGCAGCTTAGGTCGAGACAGAACCTATGGCTACACCTTC. The encoded protein is CASSLGRDRTYGYTF.

The chain recombines TRBV27 with TRBJ2-5; a weak D match, TRBD1 (7 bases). This CDR3 has 13 residues. The ends were cut back, 6 bases at V and 5 bases at J, with 13 bases in the middle. CDR1 is MNHEY, CDR2 SMNVEV, per germline (reference sequence). CDR3 region: CASRYAGGETQYF. The CDR3 DNA is TGTGCCAGCAGATACGCAGGGGGGGAGACCCAGTACTTC.

The chain joins TRBV4-1 to TRBJ1-5, with D possibly matching TRBD1 (5 bases). V lost 5 bases to trimming and J lost 8 bases, with 13 bases between them. CDR1 and CDR2 (germline): MGHRA, YSYEKL. This CDR3 has 13 residues. The CDR3 DNA sequence: TGCGCCAGCAGCTCTCCAGGGTCTGAGCCCCAGCATTTT. It translates to CASSSPGSEPQHF.

CDR3 nucleotide sequence: TGTGCCAGCTCGACAGGATATATGAACACTGAAGCTTTCTTT. Translated: CASSTGYMNTEAFF. The V call is TRBV2, the J call TRBJ1-1; weak D call: TRBD1 (6 bases). The CDR3 spans 14 residues. With 8 bases removed from V and 0 bases from J, the gap between germline ends came to 13 bases. Looked up from germline, CDR1 is SNHLY and CDR2 is FYNNEI.

This chain joins TRBV7-3 and TRBJ2-1; D is possibly TRBD2 (6 bases). V dropped 8 bases and J dropped 1 base, with 15 bases sitting between them. The CDR3 contains 15 residues. From germline, CDR1 is SGHTA and CDR2 FQGTGA. The CDR3 DNA follows: TGTGCCAGCGCGTCCATTGGGGGGTCCTACAATGAGCAGTTCTTC. It specifies CASASIGGSYNEQFF.

The V and J genes are TRBV27 and TRBJ2-6; no firm D call. Germline CDR1 is MNHEY and CDR2 is SMNVEV (reference sequence). V lost 2 bases and J 0 bases, leaving 5 bases between the germline ends. The CDR3 sequence is 15 residues long. CDR3 sequence: CASSLLSSGANVLTF. CDR3 in DNA: TGTGCCAGCAGTTTACTTTCCTCTGGGGCCAACGTCCTGACTTTC.

This sequence joins TRBV11-2 and TRBJ2-7; perhaps TRBD2 as D (6 bases). Germline assignment: CDR1 SGHAT and CDR2 FQNNGV. V was cut by 3 bases and J by 3 bases, with 9 bases left in between. There are 13 residues in the CDR3. The CDR3 coding sequence is TGTGCCAGCAGCTTTAGCGGACTCTACGAGCAGTACTTC. It is translated as CASSFSGLYEQYF. The whole variable domain, remainder taken from reference TRBV11-2 and TRBJ2-7, is EAGVAQSPRYKIIEKRQSVAFWCNPISGHATLYWYQQILGQGPKLLIQFQNNGVVDDSQLPKDRFSAERLKGVDSTLKIQPAKLEDSAVYLCASSFSGLYEQYFGPGTRLTVT.

This sequence joins TRBV5-1 and TRBJ2-2, with D tentatively TRBD2 (5 bases). Per the germline V gene, CDR1 is SGHRS and CDR2 is YFSETQ. V was shortened by 3 bases and J by 7 bases, with 16 bases between the two germline ends. The CDR3 totals 15 residues. CDR3 sequence (DNA): TGCGCCAGCAGCTGGGTGACGGGGAGTCTCGGGGAGCTGTTTTTT. It yields the protein CASSWVTGSLGELFF.

The chain recombines TRBV7-6 with TRBJ1-6; 10 nucleotides match TRBD1. The CDR3 is 14 residues long. The germline CDR1 and CDR2 sequences are SGHVS and FNYEAQ. After removal of 6 bases from V and 7 bases from J, the junction contained 3 bases not matched to a gene. The CDR3 DNA reads TGTGCCAGCAGTGGGGACAGGGGCAATTCACCCCTCCACTTT. Translation: CASSGDRGNSPLHF.